This T cell receptor (beta chain) was captured by sequencing in a study of blood T cell repertoires in COVID-19. Study-wide context: Both acute and convalescent COVID-19 samples were obtained from the United States, Italy and Spain. Sample material is recorded as cDNA or gDNA derived from T cells, B-cell-depleted T cells, or PBMCs.

Assay: immunoSEQ multiplex PCR; the TCRdb copy retains only in-frame clones and omits some. The sample contains some 320,000 clones, roughly 86% of which appear only once. Germline loops: CDR1 GTSNPN, CDR2 SVGIG (reference sequence). V lost 2 bases and J 6 bases, leaving 11 bases between the germline ends. This CDR3 comprises 13 residues. Input material: peripheral blood. The J gene is TRBJ1-5, the V gene TRBV30; D is unclear. The clonotype originates from a woman between 45 and 65 years old who had recovered from COVID-19. The CDR3 sequence is CAWSIQSPQPQHF. CDR3 nucleotide sequence: TGTGCCTGGAGTATTCAAAGCCCTCAGCCCCAGCATTTT.